This entry features one TCR beta chain sequence. The antigen is not known. The data derive from a study of blood T cells in healthy people across ages. Study findings and constraints: Strong correlation was found linking TCR beta diversity to naive T cell percentage.

The CDR3 is made up of 16 amino acids. Germline V gene sequence: CDR1 SEHNR, CDR2 FQNEAQ (reference sequence). The V end was cut by 1 base, the J end by 0 bases, with 7 bases between. There were healthy Caucasian individuals from Russia, aged roughly 6 to 90, serving as donors. The second PCR ran about 7 to 12 cycles with a sample-barcoded 5' primer and J-beta primers. Using its own MiXCR run on the 5' RACE reads, TCRdb lists one record per CDR3 protein. This table has about 780,000 distinct CDR3 sequences, approximately 65% appearing once. This TCR was sampled from a man aged 30 to 45 in good health. The V gene is TRBV7-9, the J gene TRBJ2-6; D gene ambiguous. Sequencing was performed on blood. The DNA for the CDR3 is TGTGCCAGCAGCTTAGGAAGCTCCTCTGGGGCCAACGTCCTGACTTTC. This codes for CASSLGSSSGANVLTF.